The clone carrying this T cell receptor beta chain was detected only once. Its antigen is not known. The germline V and J ends were trimmed by 5 bases and 7 bases, with 12 bases remaining between them. The CDR3 runs to 12 residues. Germline lookup yields CDR1 LGHDT and CDR2 YNNKEL (reference sequence). These data are taken from a study of T-cell memory formation after mild COVID-19. Study-level results: CD4+ contracting clones were mainly CM and EM; CD8+ ones, EMRA. Clones that shrank (day 15 to 85) were balanced CD4/CD8, whereas later expanders leaned CD4+.

TCRalpha and TCRbeta libraries used 5'RACE with constant-segment primers and UMIs. TCRdb reprocessed the 5' RACE reads via MiXCR and lists one record per CDR3 protein. The data show a few hundred thousand distinct CDR3 sequences, 15% to 20% seen once. The chain recombines TRBV3-1 with TRBJ2-7; D may match TRBD1 or TRBD2 (5 bases each). This clonotype was sampled from a man between 18 and 35 years old who had mild COVID-19 (a few samples of this study predate the infection). Cell type and time point are not known. The sequenced sample consisted of PBMCs or a T cell subset sorted from them (not recorded which). CDR3 nucleotide sequence: TGTGCCAGCAGCTCGACGGGGACGGAGCAGTACTTC. This gives the protein CASSSTGTEQYF.